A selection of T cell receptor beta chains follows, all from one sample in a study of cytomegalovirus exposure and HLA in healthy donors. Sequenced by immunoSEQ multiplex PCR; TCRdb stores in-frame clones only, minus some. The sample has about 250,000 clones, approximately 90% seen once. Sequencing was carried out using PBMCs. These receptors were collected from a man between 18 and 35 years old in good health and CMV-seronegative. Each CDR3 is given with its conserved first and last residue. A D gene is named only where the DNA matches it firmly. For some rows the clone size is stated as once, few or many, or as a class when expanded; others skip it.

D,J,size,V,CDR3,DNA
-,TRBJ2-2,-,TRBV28,CASMRSRNTGELFF,TGTGCCAGCATGAGGTCAAGGAACACCGGGGAGCTGTTTTTT
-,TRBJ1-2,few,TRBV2,CASQMEQGSGTF,TGTGCCAGTCAGATGGAACAGGGATCGGGTACCTTC
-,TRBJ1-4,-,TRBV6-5,CASSYRGSGEKLFF,TGTGCCAGCAGTTACCGGGGGTCCGGAGAAAAACTGTTTTTT
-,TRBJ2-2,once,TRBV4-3,CASSQAIGQDGELFF,TGCGCCAGCAGCCAAGCAATCGGACAAGACGGGGAGCTGTTTTTT
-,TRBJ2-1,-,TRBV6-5,CASSNGLEQFF,TGTGCCAGCAGCAACGGACTCGAGCAGTTCTTC
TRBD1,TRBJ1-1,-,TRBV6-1,CASSVTGGNTEAFF,TGTGCCAGCAGTGTGACAGGGGGCAACACTGAAGCTTTCTTT
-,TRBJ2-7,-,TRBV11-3,CASSLVDRPYEQYF,TGTGCCAGCAGCTTAGTGGACAGACCCTACGAGCAGTACTTC
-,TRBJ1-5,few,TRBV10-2,CASSERAQGKHF,TGCGCCAGCAGTGAGCGGGCACAGGGTAAGCATTTT
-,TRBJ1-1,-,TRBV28,CASSSGGRAGPEAFF,TGTGCCAGCAGTTCGGGAGGCAGGGCTGGACCTGAAGCTTTCTTT
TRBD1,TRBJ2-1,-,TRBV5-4,CASSARQGIIEQFF,TGTGCCAGCAGCGCACGACAGGGGATTATTGAGCAGTTCTTC
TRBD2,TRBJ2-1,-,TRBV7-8,CASSNGGTSGILMGDEQFF,TGTGCCAGCAGCAACGGCGGGACTAGCGGGATACTGATGGGGGATGAGCAGTTCTTC
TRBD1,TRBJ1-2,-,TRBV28,CASSPGTGSFRYGYTF,TGTGCCAGCAGTCCCGGGACAGGGTCTTTTAGATATGGCTACACCTTC
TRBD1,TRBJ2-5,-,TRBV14,CASSYRQGETQYF,TGTGCCAGCAGCTACCGACAGGGGGAGACCCAGTACTTC
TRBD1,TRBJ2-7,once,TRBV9,CASSVAGTGLYEQYF,TGTGCCAGCAGCGTAGCGGGGACAGGTCTTTACGAGCAGTACTTC
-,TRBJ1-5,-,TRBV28,CASSPGEGNQPQHF,TGTGCCAGCAGTCCCGGGGAGGGAAATCAGCCCCAGCATTTT
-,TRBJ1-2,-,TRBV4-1,CASSHQGDYGYTF,TGCGCCAGCAGCCATCAGGGTGACTATGGCTACACCTTC
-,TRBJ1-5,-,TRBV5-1,CASSLEGVNQPQHF,TGCGCCAGCAGCCTTGAAGGGGTAAATCAGCCCCAGCATTTT
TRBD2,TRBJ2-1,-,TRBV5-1,CASYSGRAGYEQFF,TGCGCCAGCTATTCCGGGAGGGCCGGATATGAGCAGTTCTTC
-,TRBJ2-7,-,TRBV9,CASSVGPGGEQYF,TGTGCCAGCAGCGTAGGTCCCGGGGGCGAGCAGTACTTC
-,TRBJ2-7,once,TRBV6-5,CASTLGGAEEQYF,TGTGCCAGCACCCTAGGGGGGGCGGAAGAGCAGTACTTC
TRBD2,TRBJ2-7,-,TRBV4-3,CASSQLWTSGRNDEQYF,TGCGCCAGCAGCCAACTATGGACTAGCGGGAGAAATGACGAGCAGTACTTC